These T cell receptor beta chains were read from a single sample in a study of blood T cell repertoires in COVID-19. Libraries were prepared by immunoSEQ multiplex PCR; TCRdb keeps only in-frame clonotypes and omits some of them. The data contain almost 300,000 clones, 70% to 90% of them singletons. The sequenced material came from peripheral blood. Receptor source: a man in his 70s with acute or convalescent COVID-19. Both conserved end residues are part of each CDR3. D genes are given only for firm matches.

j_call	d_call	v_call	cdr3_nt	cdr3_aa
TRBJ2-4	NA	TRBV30	TGTGCCTGGAGTGCTAGCGCGAACATTCAGTACTTC	CAWSASANIQYF
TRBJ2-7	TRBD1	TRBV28	TGTGCCAGCAGACCCCCGCCTGGGACAGGGTCAGGTTCCTACGAGCAGTACTTC	CASRPPPGTGSGSYEQYF
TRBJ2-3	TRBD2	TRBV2	TGTGCCAGCAGTGACCCTAGCGGGGTAAGCCACACAGATACGCAGTATTTT	CASSDPSGVSHTDTQYF
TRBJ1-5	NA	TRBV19	TGTGCCAGCAGTTGGGGGGGAGGTCAGCCCCAGCATTTT	CASSWGGGQPQHF
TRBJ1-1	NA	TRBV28	TGTGCCAGCAGCCGTGACAGCAACACTGAAGCTTTCTTT	CASSRDSNTEAFF
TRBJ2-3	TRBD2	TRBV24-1	TGTGCCACCAGTGGGGGGCGGGGGGTGCCAGATACGCAGTATTTT	CATSGGRGVPDTQYF
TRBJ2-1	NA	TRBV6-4	TGTGCCAGCAGTGTAGGGGGGTTATCCGGGCGGGAGAGACGGAATGAGCAGTTCTTC	CASSVGGLSGRERRNEQFF
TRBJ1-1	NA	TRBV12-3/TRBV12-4	TGTGCCAGCAGTTGGGAGCCTGGAACTGAAGCTTTCTTT	CASSWEPGTEAFF
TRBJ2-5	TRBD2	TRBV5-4	TGTGCCAGCAGCTCGGGGGGGAAGGAGACCCAGTACTTC	CASSSGGKETQYF
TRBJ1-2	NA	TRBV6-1	TGTGCCAGCAGTGAGGCGGCCAACTATGGCTACACCTTC	CASSEAANYGYTF
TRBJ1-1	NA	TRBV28	TGTGCCAGCAGGCCCCCGGGATTCATGAACACTGAAGCTTTCTTT	CASRPPGFMNTEAFF